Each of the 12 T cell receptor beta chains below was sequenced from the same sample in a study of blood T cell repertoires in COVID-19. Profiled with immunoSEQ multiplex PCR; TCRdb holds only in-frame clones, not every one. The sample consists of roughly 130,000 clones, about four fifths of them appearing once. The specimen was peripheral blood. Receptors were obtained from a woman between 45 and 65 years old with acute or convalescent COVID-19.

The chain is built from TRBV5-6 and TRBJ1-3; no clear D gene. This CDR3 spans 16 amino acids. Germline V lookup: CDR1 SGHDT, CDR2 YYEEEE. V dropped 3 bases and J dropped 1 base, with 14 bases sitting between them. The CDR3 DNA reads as TGTGCCAGCAGCTCCCAGGTGGTTGGGTCTGGAAACACCATATATTTT. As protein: CASSSQVVGSGNTIYF.

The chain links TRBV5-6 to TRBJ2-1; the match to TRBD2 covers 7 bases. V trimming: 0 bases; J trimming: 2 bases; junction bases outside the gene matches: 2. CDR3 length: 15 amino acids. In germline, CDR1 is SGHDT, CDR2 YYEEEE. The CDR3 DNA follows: TGTGCCAGCAGCTTGGGGACTAGTACCTACAATGAGCAGTTCTTC. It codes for CASSLGTSTYNEQFF.

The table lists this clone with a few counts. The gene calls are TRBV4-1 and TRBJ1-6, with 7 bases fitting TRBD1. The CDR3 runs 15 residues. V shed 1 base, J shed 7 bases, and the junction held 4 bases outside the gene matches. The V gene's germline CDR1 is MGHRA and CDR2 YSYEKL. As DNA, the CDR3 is TGCGCCAGCAGCCAAGTGGGACAGAACAATTCACCCCTCCACTTT. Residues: CASSQVGQNNSPLHF.

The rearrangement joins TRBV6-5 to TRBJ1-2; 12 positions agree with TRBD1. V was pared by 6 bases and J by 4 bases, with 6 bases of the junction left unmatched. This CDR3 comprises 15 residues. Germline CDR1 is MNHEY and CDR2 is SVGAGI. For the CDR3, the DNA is TGTGCCAGCAGGACGGGACAGGGGGCCGGCTATGGCTACACCTTC. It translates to CASRTGQGAGYGYTF.

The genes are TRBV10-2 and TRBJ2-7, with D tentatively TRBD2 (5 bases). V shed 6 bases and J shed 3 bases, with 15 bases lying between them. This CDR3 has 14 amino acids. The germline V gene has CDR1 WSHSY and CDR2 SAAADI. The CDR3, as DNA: TGCGCCAGCAGCGACTATTCCGGCATCTACGAGCAGTACTTC. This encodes CASSDYSGIYEQYF.

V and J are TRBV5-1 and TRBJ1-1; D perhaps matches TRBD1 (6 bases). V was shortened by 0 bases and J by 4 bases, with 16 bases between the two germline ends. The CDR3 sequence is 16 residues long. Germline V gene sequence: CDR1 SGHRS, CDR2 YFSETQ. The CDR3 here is CASSLEFGGAGTEAFF. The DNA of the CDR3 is TGCGCCAGCAGCTTGGAATTTGGGGGCGCGGGCACTGAAGCTTTCTTT.

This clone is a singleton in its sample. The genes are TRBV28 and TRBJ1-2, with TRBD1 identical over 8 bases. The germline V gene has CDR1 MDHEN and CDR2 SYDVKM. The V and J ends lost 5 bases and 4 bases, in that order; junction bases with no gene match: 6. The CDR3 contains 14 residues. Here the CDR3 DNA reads TGTGCCAGCAGTCGGGCAGGGGGCGGCTATGGCTACACCTTC. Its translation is CASSRAGGGYGYTF.

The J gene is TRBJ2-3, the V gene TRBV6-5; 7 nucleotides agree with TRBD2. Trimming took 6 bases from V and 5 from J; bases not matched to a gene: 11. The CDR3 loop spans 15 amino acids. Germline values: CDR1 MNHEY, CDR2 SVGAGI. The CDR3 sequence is CASSRAQRGGDTQYF. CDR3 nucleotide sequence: TGTGCCAGCAGCAGGGCCCAGCGGGGCGGAGATACGCAGTATTTT.

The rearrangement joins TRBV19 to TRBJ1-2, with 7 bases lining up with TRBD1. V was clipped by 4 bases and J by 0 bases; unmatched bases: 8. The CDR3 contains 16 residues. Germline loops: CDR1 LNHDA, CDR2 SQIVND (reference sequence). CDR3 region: CASSTSGTVANYGYTF. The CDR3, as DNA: TGTGCCAGTAGTACTTCCGGGACAGTAGCTAACTATGGCTACACCTTC.

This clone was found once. The CDR3 loop reads CASSKTGPQNTGELFF. DNA for the CDR3: TGTGCCAGTAGTAAGACAGGGCCCCAAAACACCGGGGAGCTGTTTTTT. The chain combines TRBV19 with TRBJ2-2, with TRBD1 matching 7 bases. The CDR3 consists of 16 residues. Trimming cost V 4 bases and J 2 bases; bases outside gene matches: 7. Germline CDR1 and CDR2: LNHDA and SQIVND (reference sequence).

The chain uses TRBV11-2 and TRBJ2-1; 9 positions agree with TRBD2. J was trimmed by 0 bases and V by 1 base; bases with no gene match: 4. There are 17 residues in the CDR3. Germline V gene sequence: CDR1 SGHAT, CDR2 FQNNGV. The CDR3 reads CASSLVASGVSYNEQFF. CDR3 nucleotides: TGTGCCAGCAGCTTAGTTGCTAGCGGGGTCTCCTACAATGAGCAGTTCTTC. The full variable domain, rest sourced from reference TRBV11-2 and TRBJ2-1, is EAGVAQSPRYKIIEKRQSVAFWCNPISGHATLYWYQQILGQGPKLLIQFQNNGVVDDSQLPKDRFSAERLKGVDSTLKIQPAKLEDSAVYLCASSLVASGVSYNEQFFGPGTRLTVL.

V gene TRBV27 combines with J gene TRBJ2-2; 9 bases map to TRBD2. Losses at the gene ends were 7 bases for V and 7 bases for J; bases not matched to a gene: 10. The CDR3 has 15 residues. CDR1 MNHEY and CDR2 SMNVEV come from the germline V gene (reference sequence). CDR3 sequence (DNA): TGTGCCAGCACCCGGGTAGCGGGGGAGGTCGGGGAGCTGTTTTTT. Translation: CASTRVAGEVGELFF.